The rows below give T cell receptor beta chains drawn from one sample of a study of PD-1 blockade in mismatch repair-deficient tumors. These receptors are not linked to any known antigen. Only in-frame clones appear in the TCRdb table, and some are missing; sequencing was by immunoSEQ multiplex PCR. Here the sample spans some 16,000 clones, approximately 80% being singletons. The material was cells cultured in vitro, obtained from a patient treated with pembrolizumab. The receptors shown here come from an adult with mismatch repair-deficient cancer. CDR3s include the opening cysteine and the closing phenylalanine or tryptophan. D genes are given only for firm matches. The size of a clone is reported for some rows only, either as once, few or many, or as a class for expanded clones.

J gene	CDR3 length	clone size	V gene	D gene	CDR3 protein	CDR3 DNA
TRBJ2-1	18	-	TRBV5-1	TRBD2	CASSLVRSSGDPYNEQFF	TGCGCCAGCAGCTTGGTTCGGTCTAGCGGGGATCCCTACAATGAGCAGTTCTTC
TRBJ1-4	16	few	TRBV7-6	-	CASSLEVDLANEKLFF	TGTGCCAGCAGCTTAGAGGTGGACTTAGCTAATGAAAAACTGTTTTTT
TRBJ2-7	15	-	TRBV7-2	TRBD2	CASSVTGTSGYEQYF	TGTGCCAGCAGCGTAACCGGGACTAGCGGTTACGAGCAGTACTTC
TRBJ2-4	16	-	TRBV28	TRBD2	CASSYWTSAAKNIQYF	TGTGCCAGCAGTTACTGGACTAGCGCGGCCAAAAACATTCAGTACTTC
TRBJ2-5	15	-	TRBV7-7	TRBD1	CASSLTWTGPETQYF	TGTGCTAGCAGCTTAACATGGACAGGGCCAGAGACCCAGTACTTC
TRBJ2-1	15	-	TRBV9	-	CASSVGLALGGEQFF	TGTGCCAGCAGCGTAGGGCTAGCCCTGGGAGGTGAGCAGTTCTTC
TRBJ2-1	13	-	TRBV29-1	TRBD2	CSGLAGAGNEQFF	TGCAGCGGACTAGCGGGAGCCGGGAATGAGCAGTTCTTC
TRBJ2-1	14	-	TRBV7-6	-	CASSLGNSNNEQFF	TGTGCCAGCAGCTTAGGGAACTCGAACAATGAGCAGTTCTTC
TRBJ2-7	14	-	TRBV28	-	CASSLQGSSYEQYF	TGTGCCAGCAGTTTACAGGGCAGCTCCTACGAGCAGTACTTC
TRBJ2-2	13	-	TRBV29-1	-	CSVDSRIAGELFF	TGCAGCGTTGACAGCAGGATAGCCGGGGAGCTGTTTTTT
TRBJ2-7	15	-	TRBV6-5	-	CASSYSSGWAYEQYF	TGTGCCAGCAGTTACTCAAGCGGGTGGGCCTACGAGCAGTACTTC
TRBJ2-6	17	-	TRBV5-4	-	CASSTAGLSSGANVLTF	TGTGCCAGCAGCACGGCGGGACTGAGCTCTGGGGCCAACGTCCTGACTTTC
TRBJ2-2	15	-	TRBV28	-	CASSFSKVVTGELFF	TGTGCCAGCAGTTTCTCCAAGGTTGTCACCGGGGAGCTGTTTTTT
TRBJ2-2	16	few	TRBV18	-	CASSPTQGTYTGELFF	TGTGCCAGCTCACCGACTCAGGGGACTTACACCGGGGAGCTGTTTTTT
TRBJ2-1	14	-	TRBV11-2	-	CASSFRTSYNEQFF	TGTGCCAGCAGCTTTCGTACCTCCTACAATGAGCAGTTCTTC
TRBJ2-1	14	-	TRBV23-1	-	CASSTRRGYNEQFF	TGCGCCAGCAGTACCCGGAGGGGCTACAATGAGCAGTTCTTC
TRBJ1-1	14	-	TRBV5-1	TRBD1	CASSLQGSDTEAFF	TGCGCCAGTTCTCTACAGGGGTCCGACACTGAAGCTTTCTTT
TRBJ1-1	15	-	TRBV5-1	TRBD1	CASSPAGGMNTEAFF	TGCGCCAGCAGCCCGGCAGGGGGCATGAACACTGAAGCTTTCTTT
TRBJ1-1	15	-	TRBV7-6	TRBD1	CASSLAGTGVTEAFF	TGTGCCAGCAGCTTAGCCGGGACAGGGGTGACTGAAGCTTTCTTT
TRBJ1-2	13	-	TRBV14	-	CASSPGRNFGYTF	TGTGCCAGCAGCCCGGGACGGAATTTTGGCTACACCTTC
TRBJ1-2	14	once	TRBV2	TRBD1	CASRWAGGIFGYTF	TGTGCCAGCAGGTGGGCAGGGGGCATTTTTGGCTACACCTTC
TRBJ2-1	15	-	TRBV11-2	TRBD2	CASSKSGTKYNEQFF	TGTGCCAGCAGCAAGAGCGGGACTAAGTACAATGAGCAGTTCTTC
TRBJ1-1	12	-	TRBV7-9	TRBD1	CASSSTGVEAFF	TGTGCCAGCAGCAGCACAGGGGTTGAAGCTTTCTTT
TRBJ1-2	11	-	TRBV29-1	TRBD1	CSAGTGAGYTF	TGCAGCGCCGGGACAGGGGCCGGCTACACCTTC
TRBJ2-2	15	once	TRBV13	-	CASSPPQPNTGELFF	TGTGCCAGCAGCCCACCGCAGCCTAACACCGGGGAGCTGTTTTTT
TRBJ1-2	14	-	TRBV7-2	TRBD1	CASSLSRQGGGYTF	TGTGCCAGCAGCTTATCTCGACAGGGGGGTGGCTACACCTTC
TRBJ1-6	15	-	TRBV27	-	CASSLSGGSYSPLHF	TGTGCCAGCAGTTTATCCGGGGGTTCTTACTCACCCCTCCACTTT
TRBJ2-2	15	-	TRBV9	TRBD1	CASSARGTDTGELFF	TGTGCCAGCAGCGCCAGGGGGACGGACACCGGGGAGCTGTTTTTT
TRBJ2-2	12	-	TRBV27	-	CASKENIGELFF	TGTGCCAGCAAGGAAAATATCGGGGAGCTGTTTTTT
TRBJ2-7	15	-	TRBV7-9	TRBD2	CASSSTSGSSYEQYF	TGTGCCAGCAGCTCGACTAGCGGAAGCTCCTACGAGCAGTACTTC
TRBJ2-5	15	-	TRBV27	-	CASSQQGSEAETQYF	TGTGCCAGCAGCCAACAGGGATCGGAGGCAGAGACCCAGTACTTC
TRBJ2-3	15	few	TRBV6-5	TRBD1	CASRRGQGSTDTQYF	TGTGCCAGCAGGAGAGGACAGGGGAGCACAGATACGCAGTATTTT
TRBJ2-2	13	-	TRBV27	-	CASSLGTIGELFF	TGTGCCAGCAGTTTGGGGACAATCGGGGAGCTGTTTTTT
TRBJ1-1	16	few	TRBV7-8	TRBD1	CASSSVALTGDTEAFF	TGTGCCAGCAGCTCCGTGGCCCTAACAGGGGACACTGAAGCTTTCTTT
TRBJ2-6	16	-	TRBV4-1	-	CASSQGLVPRANVLTF	TGCGCCAGCAGCCAAGGATTAGTACCGCGGGCCAACGTCCTGACTTTC
TRBJ2-2	15	-	TRBV2	-	CASSKGQANTGELFF	TGTGCCAGCAGCAAAGGACAAGCGAACACCGGGGAGCTGTTTTTT
TRBJ1-4	15	-	TRBV6-5	-	CASSYSGRLDEKLFF	TGTGCCAGCAGTTACTCAGGGAGGCTGGACGAAAAACTGTTTTTT
TRBJ2-1	14	-	TRBV6-5	-	CASSLGGQYNEQFF	TGTGCCAGCAGTTTGGGGGGACAGTACAATGAGCAGTTCTTC
TRBJ1-1	18	-	TRBV30	-	CAWRPKLGAGRGNTEAFF	TGTGCCTGGAGACCGAAACTGGGCGCAGGGCGGGGGAACACTGAAGCTTTCTTT
TRBJ2-2	14	-	TRBV6-6	-	CASFRAQRSGELFF	TGTGCCAGCTTCCGGGCTCAGCGGAGCGGGGAGCTGTTTTTT
TRBJ1-2	15	-	TRBV5-1	TRBD1	CASSLDTGVNYGYTF	TGCGCCAGCAGCTTGGATACAGGGGTAAACTATGGCTACACCTTC